Each of the 17 T cell receptor beta chains below was sequenced from the same sample in a study of response to subunit inactivated influenza vaccine. TCRdb re-called the RT-PCR reads with MiXCR, one entry per CDR3 protein. The sample contains roughly 650,000 distinct CDR3 sequences, 15% to 19% of which appear only once. The sample here was PBMCs from blood, taken roughly 12 days after vaccination. The receptor source for this set is a man aged 50-59 years who received an inactivated influenza vaccine.

The V call is TRBV7-2, the J call TRBJ2-7; D unclear. The CDR3 loop spans 15 amino acids. From germline, CDR1 is SGHTA and CDR2 FQGNSA. Trimming shortened V by 1 base and J by 2 bases, and 12 bases separated the two germline ends. The CDR3 DNA is TGTGCCAGCAGCTTAGGGTTTAGCTTAGCCTACGAGCAGTACTTC. As protein: CASSLGFSLAYEQYF.

This clonotype was counted many times. CDR3 nucleotides: TGTGCCAGCAGCCCCAGATCCGGGGAGCTGTTTTTT. Translation gives CASSPRSGELFF. This rearrangement joins TRBV11-3 to TRBJ2-2; unclear D gene. The CDR3 covers 12 residues. Germline CDR1 reads SGHNT; CDR2 reads YENEEA. Trimming stripped 5 bases from V and 6 bases from J, with 7 bases between.

The V gene is TRBV2, the J gene TRBJ1-6, with D uncertain. The V gene's germline CDR1 is SNHLY and CDR2 FYNNEI. This CDR3 has 15 amino acids. V dropped 7 bases and J dropped 0 bases, with 10 bases sitting between them. The CDR3 here is CASKPVSSYNSPLHF. In nucleotides, the CDR3 is TGTGCCAGCAAGCCAGTTAGCTCCTATAATTCACCCCTCCACTTT.

There are a few counts of this clonotype. The chain has TRBV28 and TRBJ2-7; D remains ambiguous. Trimming shortened V by 4 bases and J by 7 bases, and 11 bases separated the two germline ends. There are 12 residues in the CDR3. Germline loops: CDR1 MDHEN, CDR2 SYDVKM. Here the CDR3 DNA reads TGTGCCAGCAGTTCTGGAGATGGGGAGCAGTACTTC. Translating gives CASSSGDGEQYF.

The chain links TRBV29-1 to TRBJ2-7, with TRBD1 matching over 10 bases. Germline V gene lookup returns CDR1 SQVTM and CDR2 ANQGSEA. This CDR3 has 15 amino acids. Losses at the gene ends were 3 bases for V and 9 bases for J; bases not matched to a gene: 14. The CDR3 loop is CSVEALGTGALGQYF. CDR3 DNA sequence: TGCAGCGTTGAGGCCCTCGGGACAGGGGCCCTTGGGCAGTACTTC.

This clonotype was counted between two and nine times. The chain combines TRBV10-3 with TRBJ1-2; 7 nucleotides align to TRBD1. The germline V gene encodes CDR1 ENHRY and CDR2 SYGVKD. V lost 0 bases to trimming and J lost 7 bases; unmatched junction nucleotides: 11. This CDR3 spans 16 amino acids. CDR3 sequence: CAISESRREQGSGYTF. For the CDR3, the DNA is TGTGCCATCAGTGAGTCCAGGCGAGAACAGGGGAGTGGCTACACCTTC.

V is TRBV12-3 or TRBV12-4 and J is TRBJ2-7; no definite D call. V shed 1 base and J shed 3 bases, with 16 bases lying between them. The length of the CDR3 is 16 residues. CDR3 DNA: TGTGCCAGCAGTTTAGGGCGGATTGGCACGGGCTACGAGCAGTACTTC. It specifies CASSLGRIGTGYEQYF.

This clonotype has a handful of counts. This chain joins TRBV20-1 and TRBJ2-7; D is possibly TRBD1 (6 bases). This CDR3 comprises 12 residues. The V and J ends lost 3 bases and 6 bases respectively, with 12 bases between them. From germline, CDR1 is DFQATT and CDR2 SNEGSKA (reference sequence). The CDR3 loop is CSASRGSPEQYF. DNA of the CDR3: TGCAGTGCTAGTAGGGGGAGTCCCGAGCAGTACTTC.

The V gene is TRBV12-3 or TRBV12-4, the J gene TRBJ2-1; D not resolved. V dropped 6 bases and J dropped 12 bases, with 15 bases sitting between them. CDR3 length: 12 residues. Here the CDR3 DNA reads TGTGCCAGCAGCCTCACCCCCGGCCGGCAGTTCTTC. Translating gives CASSLTPGRQFF.

This clonotype turned up a few times. The chain uses TRBV6-5 and TRBJ2-7; 10 bases map to TRBD2. CDR1 is MNHEY, CDR2 SVGAGI, per germline. The CDR3 loop spans 18 amino acids. Trimming removed 3 bases from V and 0 bases from J; junction bases left unmatched: 11. As DNA, the CDR3 is TGTGCCAGCAGTTATACGCGTCTAGCGGGGGTTAGCTCCTACGAGCAGTACTTC. Its protein is CASSYTRLAGVSSYEQYF.

Comment on this clonotype: In this CDR3 the conserved last residue, phenylalanine or tryptophan, is missing, so a read error is likely. The chain is built from TRBV10-3 and TRBJ2-1; 10 nucleotides agree with TRBD2. Germline V lookup: CDR1 ENHRY, CDR2 SYGVKD. V was clipped by 8 bases and J by 0 bases; unmatched bases: 7. The length of the CDR3 is 16 residues. The CDR3: CAIGGLADSSYNEQFL. DNA for the CDR3: TGTGCCATCGGAGGACTAGCGGATAGCTCCTACAATGAGCAGTTCCTC.

V usage is TRBV7-3 and J usage is TRBJ2-1, with TRBD1 identical over 8 bases. V shed 2 bases and J 4 bases; nucleotides not matched to a gene: 4. The CDR3 runs 15 residues. Germline V gene sequence: CDR1 SGHTA, CDR2 FQGTGA. DNA for the CDR3: TGTGCCAGCAGCTTACAGGGGGCGTTTTACAATGAGCAGTTCTTC. Amino acid sequence: CASSLQGAFYNEQFF.

This clonotype was counted between two and nine times. V gene TRBV11-2 combines with J gene TRBJ2-2, with 15 bases fitting TRBD2. The V segment lost 3 bases and the J segment 1 base; nucleotides outside the gene matches: 12. The CDR3 consists of 21 residues. Per germline, CDR1 SGHAT and CDR2 FQNNGV. The CDR3 DNA reads as TGTGCCAGCAGCTTTCCCGGGACTAGCGGGGGGAAGCGGATGAACACCGGGGAGCTGTTTTTT. As protein: CASSFPGTSGGKRMNTGELFF.

There are a few counts of this clonotype. V is TRBV9 and J is TRBJ2-1; 11 bases agree with TRBD2. Germline V gene sequence: CDR1 SGDLS, CDR2 YYNGEE. With V trimmed by 0 bases and J by 0 bases, 17 bases remained unmatched. CDR3 size: 22 residues. The CDR3 sequence: CASSVGLAGGPTRWSSYNEQFF. The DNA for the CDR3 is TGTGCCAGCAGCGTAGGGTTAGCGGGAGGGCCTACGCGCTGGAGCTCCTACAATGAGCAGTTCTTC.

The rearrangement links TRBV6-2 or TRBV6-3 to TRBJ2-3; 10 bases line up with TRBD2. This CDR3 has 16 amino acids. The germline gives CDR1 MNHEY, CDR2 SVGEGT. V lost 4 bases, J lost 4 bases, and 8 bases stayed unmatched. The CDR3 DNA sequence: TGTGCCAGCAGTTCCCCATATACTAGCGGGGCAGATACGCAGTATTTT. This codes for CASSSPYTSGADTQYF.

This clonotype occurred a few times. The gene calls are TRBV20-1 and TRBJ2-2; D possibly corresponds to TRBD2 (5 bases). This CDR3 is built from 15 residues. The V end was cut by 3 bases, the J end by 3 bases, with 14 bases between. CDR1 DFQATT and CDR2 SNEGSKA come from the germline V gene (reference sequence). CDR3 sequence (DNA): TGCAGTGCTAGTACGGGGATGACTTACACCGGGGAGCTGTTTTTT. Translated: CSASTGMTYTGELFF.

This clonotype occurred a few times. J is TRBJ2-1 and V is TRBV3-1, with D perhaps matching TRBD2 (6 bases). Germline V gene data show CDR1 as LGHDT and CDR2 as YNNKEL (reference sequence). The length of the CDR3 is 17 residues. V was trimmed by 1 base and J by 4 bases, leaving 17 bases between them. The CDR3 sequence: CASSQVGGLAHYNEQFF. For the CDR3, the DNA is TGTGCCAGCAGCCAAGTCGGAGGCCTAGCGCATTACAATGAGCAGTTCTTC.